A selection of T cell receptor beta chains follows, all from one sample in a study of TIL therapy for anti-PD-1-resistant metastatic lung cancer. The table came from immunoSEQ multiplex PCR; TCRdb's copy has only in-frame clones and leaves some out. The sample holds some 10,000 clones, 55% to 65% seen once. Specimen: tumor tissue, collected at baseline. These receptors were taken from a person aged 25-85 years with non-small cell lung cancer. Both conserved end residues are part of each CDR3. D genes are given only for firm matches. The listing skips clone size in some rows; elsewhere it reads once, few, many or a size class.

few	TRBV5-1	-	TRBJ2-2	TGCGCCAGCAGCTTGTACAGTGACACCGGGGAGCTGTTTTTT	CASSLYSDTGELFF
once	TRBV15	-	TRBJ1-4	TGTGCCACCAGCGGTGGACTGTTAGACAATGAAAAACTGTTTTTT	CATSGGLLDNEKLFF
few	TRBV5-1	TRBD1	TRBJ1-5	TGCGCCAGCAGCTTGGGACAGGGGGACGGGCAGCCCCAGCATTTT	CASSLGQGDGQPQHF
-	TRBV29-1	TRBD1	TRBJ2-3	TGCAGCGTTATGGTCGGGACAGGGTGGGGAGATACGCAGTATTTT	CSVMVGTGWGDTQYF
-	TRBV25-1	-	TRBJ2-7	TGTGCCAGCAGCAGCAGGTACGAGCAGTACTTC	CASSSRYEQYF
-	TRBV19	TRBD1	TRBJ2-7	TGTGCCAGTAGTATTCCGGGACAGGCCGTCTTAGAGCAGTACTTC	CASSIPGQAVLEQYF
-	TRBV6-4	-	TRBJ1-1	TGTGCCAGCATAGGGATTATTGATGCTCCAAAAAAATCCATGAACACTGAAGCTTTCTTT	CASIGIIDAPKKSMNTEAFF
-	TRBV5-4	-	TRBJ2-5	TGTGCCAGCAGGGACTCCGAGGGGAGCGTATTGGAGACCCAGTACTTC	CASRDSEGSVLETQYF
-	TRBV7-9	-	TRBJ2-5	TGTGCCAGCATTCCGGTAGGGGGGGAGACCCAGTACTTC	CASIPVGGETQYF
-	TRBV7-9	TRBD2	TRBJ2-5	TGTGCCAGCAGCTTACGGCTAGCGGAAGAGACCCAGTACTTC	CASSLRLAEETQYF
few	TRBV5-1	-	TRBJ1-1	TGCGCCAGCAGCTTGGCGAACAGGGAAGCTGAAGCTTTCTTT	CASSLANREAEAFF
few	TRBV18	-	TRBJ1-3	TGTGCCAGCTCACCAGACCGGGACCGAGTCTCTGGAAACACCATATATTTT	CASSPDRDRVSGNTIYF
-	TRBV5-1	-	TRBJ1-5	TGCGCCAGCAGGGGGGACCCTAGCAATCAGCCCCAGCATTTT	CASRGDPSNQPQHF
-	TRBV6-9	-	TRBJ1-5	TGTGCCAGCGGACGGATCCAGCCCCAGCATTTT	CASGRIQPQHF
-	TRBV6-5	-	TRBJ2-5	TGTGCCAGCAGATCGTGGGGGGAGAGAGAGACCCAGTACTTC	CASRSWGERETQYF
few	TRBV28	TRBD2	TRBJ2-3	TGTGCCAGCATCGAGGCGGGAGTAACAGATACGCAGTATTTT	CASIEAGVTDTQYF
-	TRBV7-9	-	TRBJ1-4	TGTGCCAGCAGCCGACAGAGTGAAAAACTGTTTTTT	CASSRQSEKLFF
few	TRBV7-7	-	TRBJ1-1	TGTGCTAGCAGCTTAGACGCAGGGGAGGACACTGAAGCTTTCTTT	CASSLDAGEDTEAFF
-	TRBV2	-	TRBJ2-2	TGTGCCAGCAGCTTACAGGGCCTCGCGAACACCGGGGAGCTGTTTTTT	CASSLQGLANTGELFF
-	TRBV10-3	-	TRBJ1-1	TGTGCCATCAGTGAGTCAGGGGGGGCTGAAGCTTTCTTT	CAISESGGAEAFF
-	TRBV6-6	-	TRBJ2-5	TGTGCCAGCAGGCGGGGAGGACAAGAGACCCAGTACTTC	CASRRGGQETQYF
few	TRBV7-3	-	TRBJ2-3	TGTGCCAGCAGCTTAGGAGGTACAGATACGCAGTATTTT	CASSLGGTDTQYF
-	TRBV5-1	TRBD2	TRBJ2-1	TGCGCCAGCAGCTTACCTAGCGGGAGCAATGAGCAGTTCTTC	CASSLPSGSNEQFF
medium-sized	TRBV29-1	-	TRBJ2-5	TGCAGCGTGAGGGAACAACTAGGCGGAGAGACCCAGTACTTC	CSVREQLGGETQYF
few	TRBV6-1	-	TRBJ1-4	TGTGCCAGCGGCAAAGGACCTTCTAATGAAAAACTGTTTTTT	CASGKGPSNEKLFF
-	TRBV5-1	TRBD1	TRBJ2-7	TGCGCCAGCAGCTTAGGGGGCCTCTCCTACGAGCAGTACTTC	CASSLGGLSYEQYF
-	TRBV11-3	-	TRBJ2-7	TGTGCCAGCAGCTTAGGCGGGACCGAGTCCTACGAGCAGTACTTC	CASSLGGTESYEQYF
-	TRBV27	-	TRBJ2-1	TGTGCCAGCAGTTGGAGTGGGATGAATGAGCAGTTCTTC	CASSWSGMNEQFF
-	TRBV4-1	TRBD1	TRBJ1-2	TGCGCCAGCAGGCAGAAGGGACAGGGGAAAGGCTATGGCTACACCTTC	CASRQKGQGKGYGYTF
few	TRBV29-1	TRBD1	TRBJ2-2	TGCAGCGTGCATAGACAGGGGTTCACCGGGGAGCTGTTTTTT	CSVHRQGFTGELFF
few	TRBV6-1	-	TRBJ1-2	TGTGCCAGCAGTGAAGCACCTGGGGAGGACGGCTACACCTTC	CASSEAPGEDGYTF
-	TRBV5-4	TRBD1	TRBJ1-3	TGTGCCAGCAGCTTAACTCCGACAGGGGCCTCTGGAAACACCATATATTTT	CASSLTPTGASGNTIYF
-	TRBV12-5	-	TRBJ2-2	TGTGCTAGTGGTTTGGGGTTCGGTTACTCCGGGGAGCTGTTTTTT	CASGLGFGYSGELFF
-	TRBV21-1	-	TRBJ1-3	TGTGCCAGCAGCAAAGAAAACAGGGGACGAAACACCATATATTTT	CASSKENRGRNTIYF
-	TRBV11-2	TRBD1	TRBJ2-1	TGTGCCAGCAGCCCACAGGGGAACTACAATGAGCAGTTCTTC	CASSPQGNYNEQFF
-	TRBV5-6	-	TRBJ2-2	TGTGCCAGCAGCTTGAGCACCGGGTGGGCCGGGGAGCTGTTTTTT	CASSLSTGWAGELFF
-	TRBV2	TRBD1	TRBJ1-2	TGTGCCAGCACCGGCCCAGGACAGGACAACTATGGCTACACCTTC	CASTGPGQDNYGYTF